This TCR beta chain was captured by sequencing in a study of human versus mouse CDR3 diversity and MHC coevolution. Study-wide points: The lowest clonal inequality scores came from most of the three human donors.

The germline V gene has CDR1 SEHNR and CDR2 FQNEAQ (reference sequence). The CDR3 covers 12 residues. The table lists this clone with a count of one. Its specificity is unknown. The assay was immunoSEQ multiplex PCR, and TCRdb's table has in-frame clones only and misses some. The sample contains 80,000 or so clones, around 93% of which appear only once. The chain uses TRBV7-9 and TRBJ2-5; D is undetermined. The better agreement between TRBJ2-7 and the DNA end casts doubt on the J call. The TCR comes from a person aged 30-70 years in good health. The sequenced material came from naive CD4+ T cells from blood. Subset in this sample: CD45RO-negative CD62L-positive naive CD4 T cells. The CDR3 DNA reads TGTGCCAGCAGCTTAGAACTATACGAGCAGTACTTC. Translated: CASSLELYEQYF.